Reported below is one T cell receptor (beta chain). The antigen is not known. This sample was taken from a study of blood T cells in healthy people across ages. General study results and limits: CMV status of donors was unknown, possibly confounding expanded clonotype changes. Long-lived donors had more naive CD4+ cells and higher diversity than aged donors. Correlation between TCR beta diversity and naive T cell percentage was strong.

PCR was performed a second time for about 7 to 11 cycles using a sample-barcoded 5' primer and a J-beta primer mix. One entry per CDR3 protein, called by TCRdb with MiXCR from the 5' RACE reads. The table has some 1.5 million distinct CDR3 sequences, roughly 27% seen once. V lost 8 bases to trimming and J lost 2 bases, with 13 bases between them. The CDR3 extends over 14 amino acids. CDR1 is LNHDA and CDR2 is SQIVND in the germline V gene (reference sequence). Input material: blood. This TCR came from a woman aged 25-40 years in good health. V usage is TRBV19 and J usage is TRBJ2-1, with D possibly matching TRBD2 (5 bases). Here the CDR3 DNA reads TGTGCCAGTCTAGATACCGGGGCCTACAATGAGCAGTTCTTC. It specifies CASLDTGAYNEQFF.